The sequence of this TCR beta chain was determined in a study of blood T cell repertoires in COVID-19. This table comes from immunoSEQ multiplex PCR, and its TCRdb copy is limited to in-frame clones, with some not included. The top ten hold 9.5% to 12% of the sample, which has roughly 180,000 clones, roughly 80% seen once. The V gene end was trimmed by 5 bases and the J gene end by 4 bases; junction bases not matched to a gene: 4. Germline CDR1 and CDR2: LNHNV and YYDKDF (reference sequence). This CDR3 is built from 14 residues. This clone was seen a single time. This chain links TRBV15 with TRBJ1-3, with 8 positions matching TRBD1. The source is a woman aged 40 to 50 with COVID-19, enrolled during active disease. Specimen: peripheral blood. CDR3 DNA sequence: TGTGCCACCAGCCCGACAGGGGCCGGAAACACCATATATTTT. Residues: CATSPTGAGNTIYF.